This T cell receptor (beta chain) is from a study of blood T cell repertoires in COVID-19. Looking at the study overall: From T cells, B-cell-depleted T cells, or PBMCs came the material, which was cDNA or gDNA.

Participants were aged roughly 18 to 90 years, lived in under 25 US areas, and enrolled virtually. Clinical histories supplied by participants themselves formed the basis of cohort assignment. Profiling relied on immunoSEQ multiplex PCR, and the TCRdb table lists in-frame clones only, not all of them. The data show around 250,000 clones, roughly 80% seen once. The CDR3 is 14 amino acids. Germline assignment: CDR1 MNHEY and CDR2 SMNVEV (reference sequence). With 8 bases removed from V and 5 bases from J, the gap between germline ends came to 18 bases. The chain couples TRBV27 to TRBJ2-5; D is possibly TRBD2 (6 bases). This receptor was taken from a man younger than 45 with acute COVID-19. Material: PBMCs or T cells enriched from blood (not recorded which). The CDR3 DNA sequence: TGTGCCAGCTCCCCTGACGGGAGTTGGGAGACCCAGTACTTC. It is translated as CASSPDGSWETQYF.